These 17 T cell receptor beta chains share one sample of origin, sequenced in a study of TIL therapy for anti-PD-1-resistant metastatic lung cancer (dated by TCRdb to about 2021). Using bias-controlled multiplex PCR with the immunoSEQ v3 hsTCRB kit, the TCR beta CDR3 regions were amplified from genomic DNA. This immuneACCESS table, as held by TCRdb, lists in-frame sequences with V and J called but not all clones. Of the missing ones, under half trace to an unresolved V gene in checked studies; the others have no known cause. Recorded for this sample are tens of thousands of clones; under 75% of them occurred a single time. The biggest ten clones account for roughly 7.2% of the sample. Explained via the paper, the time point label denotes: pre-treatment sample, taken before nivolumab and TIL therapy. The input for sequencing was blood, taken at baseline. Receptors originate from a person between 25 and 80 years old with non-small cell lung cancer.

The chain employs TRBV11-3 and TRBJ2-1; 8 bases are a match to TRBD2. CDR1 is SGHNT and CDR2 is YENEEA in the germline V gene. J gave up 9 bases and V 5 bases, and 6 bases lay outside the gene matches. The CDR3 has 13 residues. CDR3: CASSPLRGGEQFF. The CDR3 DNA reads as TGTGCCAGCAGCCCTCTACGGGGGGGTGAGCAGTTCTTC. Using reference TRBV11-3 and TRBJ2-1 for the parts outside the CDR3, the full variable domain is EAGVVQSPRYKIIEKKQPVAFWCNPISGHNTLYWYLQNLGQGPELLIRYENEEAVDDSQLPKDRFSAERLKGVDSTLKIQPAELGDSAVYLCASSPLRGGEQFFGPGTRLTVL.

The rearrangement links TRBV6-5 to TRBJ1-3; 7 bases fit TRBD1. The CDR3 is made up of 15 amino acids. J lost 2 bases, V lost 6 bases, and 7 bases had no gene match. Germline V CDR1 and CDR2: MNHEY, SVGAGI. The DNA of the CDR3 is TGTGCCAGCAGAGAGTCAGGGGGGCCTGGAAACACCATATATTTT. Translating it yields CASRESGGPGNTIYF.

This chain uses TRBV5-6 with TRBJ1-1; D not resolved. The CDR3 contains 15 residues. V was clipped by 0 bases and J by 1 base, with 10 bases between them. Germline loops: CDR1 SGHDT, CDR2 YYEEEE. CDR3 residues: CASSLGSGQNTEAFF. CDR3 nucleotides: TGTGCCAGCAGCTTGGGTTCGGGTCAGAACACTGAAGCTTTCTTT.

The V and J genes are TRBV6-6 and TRBJ1-3, with D perhaps TRBD1 (5 bases). This CDR3 contains 15 residues. Germline lookup yields CDR1 MNHNY and CDR2 SVGAGI (reference sequence). Trimming cost V 4 bases and J 4 bases, with 14 bases left between them. The CDR3 DNA sequence: TGTGCCAGCAGTTCCCCCGGGGCCGGGGGAAACACCATATATTTT. It encodes CASSSPGAGGNTIYF.

This clone showed up just a few times. This sequence joins TRBV5-6 and TRBJ2-7, with 7 bases identical to TRBD2. Looked up from germline, CDR1 is SGHDT and CDR2 is YYEEEE. This CDR3 spans 13 amino acids. V gave up 2 bases and J gave up 2 bases; unmatched junction bases: 1. CDR3 residues: CASSFGGTYEQYF. CDR3 DNA: TGTGCCAGCAGCTTCGGGGGGACCTACGAGCAGTACTTC.

The CDR3 reads CASSLGTSGVSNEQFF. CDR3 DNA: TGCGCCAGCAGCTTGGGGACTAGCGGGGTGAGCAATGAGCAGTTCTTC. The chain is built from TRBV5-1 and TRBJ2-1; 12 bases map to TRBD2. Germline assignment: CDR1 SGHRS and CDR2 YFSETQ. CDR3 length: 16 residues. J was trimmed by 6 bases and V by 0 bases; bases with no gene match: 4.

The V gene is TRBV5-1, the J gene TRBJ1-1; D perhaps matches TRBD1 (5 bases). The CDR3 runs 14 residues. V lost 2 bases and J 4 bases, leaving 12 bases between the germline ends. Per the germline V gene, CDR1 is SGHRS and CDR2 is YFSETQ. The CDR3 nucleotides read TGCGCCAGCAGCTTTGGGACTGTGGGCACTGAAGCTTTCTTT. It codes for CASSFGTVGTEAFF.

This clone showed up just a few times. V and J are TRBV12-1 and TRBJ1-1. TRBV12-1 is given as a pseudogene. The CDR3 has 9 residues. CDR3 bases: TGTGCCAGCAGCAAGAAAGCTTTCTTT. As protein: CASSKKAFF.

The chain is built from TRBV11-2 and TRBJ1-1, with 7 bases matching TRBD1. Germline values: CDR1 SGHAT, CDR2 FQNNGV. The V segment lost 6 bases and the J segment 1 base; nucleotides outside the gene matches: 8. The CDR3 is 15 residues long. Written as DNA, the CDR3 is TGTGCCAGCAGTTTTAGGGGGGACAGGAACACTGAAGCTTTCTTT. Amino acid sequence: CASSFRGDRNTEAFF.

This clone was seen a single time. J is TRBJ1-2 and V is TRBV6-5; D remains ambiguous. Trimming stripped 8 bases from V and 8 bases from J, with 12 bases between. The CDR3 is 11 residues long. Germline V gene data show CDR1 as MNHEY and CDR2 as SVGAGI. The CDR3: CASVYAGGYTF. DNA of the CDR3: TGTGCCAGCGTCTATGCGGGCGGCTACACCTTC.

The CDR3 reads CASSYTWSGGANVLTF. In DNA, the CDR3 is TGTGCCAGCAGTTACACTTGGTCGGGGGGGGCCAACGTCCTGACTTTC. The chain carries TRBV6-5 and TRBJ2-6; D might be TRBD2 (5 bases). The germline V gene has CDR1 MNHEY and CDR2 SVGAGI. This CDR3 contains 16 residues. Trimming took off 2 bases at V and 4 bases at J, with 12 bases between the two ends.

The chain joins TRBV5-4 to TRBJ2-3; D not certain. The V end lost 0 bases, the J end lost 4 bases, and 9 bases lay between the germline ends. From germline, CDR1 is SGHNT and CDR2 YYREEE (reference sequence). The CDR3 is 14 amino acids. In DNA, the CDR3 is TGTGCCAGCAGCTTGGCCAAGGGTGCAGATACGCAGTATTTT. It specifies CASSLAKGADTQYF.

This clone was seen a single time. The rearrangement links TRBV6-1 to TRBJ2-7, with 9 bases identical to TRBD1. This CDR3 has 15 residues. Germline V gives CDR1 MNHNS, CDR2 SASEGT. The V segment lost 2 bases and the J segment 2 bases; nucleotides outside the gene matches: 4. In DNA, the CDR3 is TGTGCCAGCAGTGAACCCCGGACAGGGGCCTACGAGCAGTACTTC. Translated: CASSEPRTGAYEQYF.

The chain combines TRBV5-1 with TRBJ2-5; 8 nucleotides line up with TRBD1. This CDR3 region has 16 residues. V trimming: 0 bases; J trimming: 1 base; junction bases outside the gene matches: 5. Germline assignment: CDR1 SGHRS and CDR2 YFSETQ. This chain's CDR3 is CASSLANTGGQETQYF. The DNA for the CDR3 is TGCGCCAGCAGCTTGGCCAATACAGGGGGCCAAGAGACCCAGTACTTC.

This chain uses TRBV5-1 with TRBJ2-5; D is perhaps TRBD1 (6 bases). With 4 bases removed from V and 5 bases from J, the gap between germline ends came to 18 bases. This CDR3 comprises 15 residues. Germline lookup yields CDR1 SGHRS and CDR2 YFSETQ. Written as DNA, the CDR3 is TGCGCCAGCAGCGTGGGGACAAGCCAAGGGGAGACCCAGTACTTC. It specifies CASSVGTSQGETQYF.

The chain couples TRBV6-1 to TRBJ2-1, with D perhaps assigned TRBD1 or TRBD2 (5 bases each). Deletions cut 3 bases from V and 3 bases from J, with 12 bases between. Per the germline V gene, CDR1 is MNHNS and CDR2 is SASEGT. The CDR3 length is 15 residues. This chain's CDR3 is CASSDRGGSYNEQFF. Written as DNA, the CDR3 is TGTGCCAGCAGTGATCGTGGGGGAAGCTACAATGAGCAGTTCTTC.

The rearrangement links TRBV14 to TRBJ2-5, with D unclear. Germline values: CDR1 SGHDN, CDR2 FVKESK. This CDR3 comprises 12 residues. V was pared by 1 base and J by 4 bases, with 4 bases between. The CDR3 loop reads CASSQVSETQYF. CDR3 DNA sequence: TGTGCCAGCAGCCAAGTTTCAGAGACCCAGTACTTC.